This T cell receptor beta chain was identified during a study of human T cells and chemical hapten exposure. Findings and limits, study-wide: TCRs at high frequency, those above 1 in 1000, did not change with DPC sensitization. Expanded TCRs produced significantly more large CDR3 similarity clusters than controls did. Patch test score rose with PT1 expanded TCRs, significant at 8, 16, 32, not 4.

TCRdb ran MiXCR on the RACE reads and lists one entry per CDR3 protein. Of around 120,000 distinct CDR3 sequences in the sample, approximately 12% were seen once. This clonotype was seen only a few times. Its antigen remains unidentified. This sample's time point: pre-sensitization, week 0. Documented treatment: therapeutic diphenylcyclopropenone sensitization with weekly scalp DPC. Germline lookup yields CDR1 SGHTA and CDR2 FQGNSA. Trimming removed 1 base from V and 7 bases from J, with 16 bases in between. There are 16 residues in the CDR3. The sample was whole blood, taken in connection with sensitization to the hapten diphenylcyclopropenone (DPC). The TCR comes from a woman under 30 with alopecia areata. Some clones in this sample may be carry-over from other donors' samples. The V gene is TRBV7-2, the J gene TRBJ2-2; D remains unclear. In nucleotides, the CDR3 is TGTGCCAGCAGCTTAGATCTCGATCCTAGGGACGGGGAGCTGTTTTTT. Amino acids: CASSLDLDPRDGELFF.